One and the same sample provided the 18 T cell receptor beta chains below, sequenced in a study of blood T cell repertoires in COVID-19. Profiling relied on immunoSEQ multiplex PCR, and the TCRdb table lists in-frame clones only, not all of them. Among about 84,000 clones, over 65% were seen once, and the ten largest hold about 5.7%. Specimen: peripheral blood. The receptors shown here come from a man aged 50-60 years with active or convalescent COVID-19.

CDR3 protein: CASSQERAGETQYF. The CDR3 coding sequence is TGTGCCAGCAGCCAAGAGCGCGCCGGGGAGACCCAGTACTTC. The chain carries TRBV4-2 and TRBJ2-5; no reliable D call. Trimming stripped 0 bases from V and 5 bases from J, with 10 bases between. The length of the CDR3 is 14 residues. Looked up from germline, CDR1 is LGHNA and CDR2 is YNFKEQ.

The table lists this clone with a count of one. Compared with germline, one end of the junction differs, possibly owing to a read error. The gene calls are TRBV3-1 (or the pseudogene TRBV3-2) and TRBJ1-2; 9 bases are shared with TRBD1. This CDR3 has 16 residues. Germline V gives CDR1 LGHDT, CDR2 YNNKEL (reference sequence). CDR3 residues: CASSQDPGTGSRSYIF. CDR3 nucleotide sequence: TGTGCCAGCAGCCAAGATCCTGGGACAGGGAGTAGAAGCTACATCTTC.

The chain employs TRBV7-2 and TRBJ1-5, with D unclear. The CDR3 is 15 amino acids. V lost 2 bases, J lost 0 bases, and 8 bases lay in between. CDR1 and CDR2 from the germline V gene are SGHTA and FQGNSA. The CDR3 nucleotides are TGTGCCAGCAGCTTACAGGCAGTTAGCAATCAGCCCCAGCATTTT. Translation gives CASSLQAVSNQPQHF.

This CDR3 is CASSIDRQGGGYTF. The CDR3 DNA is TGTGCCAGTAGTATAGATCGGCAGGGCGGCGGCTACACCTTC. The genes are TRBV19 and TRBJ1-2; possibly TRBD1 for D (5 bases). The CDR3 length is 14 residues. The V gene's germline CDR1 is LNHDA and CDR2 SQIVND (reference sequence). The V and J ends lost 0 bases and 8 bases respectively, with 13 bases between them.

The chain has TRBV2 and TRBJ2-7; D may be TRBD1 (6 bases). This CDR3 comprises 12 residues. V gave up 9 bases and J gave up 5 bases, with 14 bases separating them. Germline V gives CDR1 SNHLY, CDR2 FYNNEI. The CDR3 bases are TGTGCCAGGGGGGCTAGGGCGGACGAGCAGTACTTC. It encodes CARGARADEQYF. Full variable domain (remainder filled in from reference TRBV2 and TRBJ2-7): EPEVTQTPSHQVTQMGQEVILRCVPISNHLYFYWYRQILGQKVEFLVSFYNNEISEKSEIFDDQFSVERPDGSNFTLKIRSTKLEDSAMYFCARGARADEQYFGPGTRLTVT.

V gene TRBV29-1 combines with J gene TRBJ2-1; TRBD1 agrees at 8 bases. The CDR3 spans 12 residues. The germline V gene encodes CDR1 SQVTM and CDR2 ANQGSEA. The V segment lost 7 bases and the J segment 8 bases; nucleotides outside the gene matches: 7. CDR3 sequence reads: CSATKDRDEQFF. In DNA form, the CDR3 reads TGCAGCGCCACCAAGGACAGGGATGAGCAGTTCTTC.

The genes are TRBV7-2 and TRBJ2-3; TRBD2 agrees at 13 bases. CDR1 and CDR2 from the germline V gene are SGHTA and FQGNSA. The CDR3 is made up of 17 amino acids. The V and J ends lost 4 bases and 4 bases, in that order; junction bases with no gene match: 8. The CDR3 here is CASSWTGTSGAPDTQYF. In DNA, the CDR3 is TGTGCCAGCAGCTGGACCGGGACTAGCGGGGCCCCAGATACGCAGTATTTT.

This clone was counted only a few times. V is TRBV7-3 and J is TRBJ2-5; 7 nucleotides match TRBD2. This CDR3 contains 14 residues. The J segment lost 4 bases and the V segment lost 1 base, leaving 3 bases of the junction unmatched. CDR1 SGHTA and CDR2 FQGTGA come from the germline V gene. The CDR3 here is CASSLNGGTETQYF. The CDR3 DNA follows: TGTGCCAGCAGCTTAAACGGGGGGACAGAGACCCAGTACTTC.

The chain couples TRBV4-3 to TRBJ2-3; 8 bases line up with TRBD2. The CDR3 runs 16 residues. Germline CDR1 and CDR2: LGHNA and YSLEER. The trim removed 1 base at V and 6 bases at J, leaving 9 bases unmatched. CDR3 loop: CASSQAPGLEVDTQYF. For the CDR3, the DNA is TGCGCCAGCAGCCAAGCCCCGGGACTAGAAGTCGATACGCAGTATTTT.

This clone was detected many times. The chain couples TRBV23-1 to TRBJ1-2; D might be TRBD1 (5 bases). TRBV23-1 is noted as an ORF with a role that remains uncertain. V was cut by 5 bases and J by 7 bases, with 23 bases left in between. The CDR3 covers 16 residues. This CDR3 is CASSTWGERTAFGYTF. The CDR3 nucleotides read TGCGCCAGCAGTACCTGGGGGGAACGGACTGCTTTTGGCTACACCTTC.

The chain links TRBV7-8 to TRBJ2-7; 9 bases map to TRBD1. Trimming took 3 bases from V and 3 from J; bases not matched to a gene: 6. The germline CDR1 and CDR2 sequences are SGHVS and FQNEAQ. The CDR3 has 15 amino acids. The CDR3 reads CASSFLRDRVYEQYF. The CDR3 bases are TGTGCCAGCAGCTTCCTCCGGGACAGGGTCTACGAGCAGTACTTC. Full variable domain (remainder filled in from reference TRBV7-8 and TRBJ2-7): GAGVSQSPRYKVAKRGQDVALRCDPISGHVSLFWYQQALGQGPEFLTYFQNEAQLDKSGLPSDRFFAERPEGSVSTLKIQRTQQEDSAVYLCASSFLRDRVYEQYFGPGTRLTVT.

The table lists this clone with a few counts. The CDR3 DNA follows: TGTGCCAGCAGCGCCCGGACAGGGGGGGATCAGCCCCAGCATTTT. Translating it yields CASSARTGGDQPQHF. The chain carries TRBV7-2 and TRBJ1-5; 10 bases fit TRBD1. The CDR3 has 15 amino acids. In germline, CDR1 is SGHTA, CDR2 FQGNSA. V dropped 5 bases and J dropped 5; count of bases not matched to a gene: 6.

The rearrangement uses TRBV7-6 and TRBJ2-2; 8 bases map to TRBD1. V gave up 4 bases and J gave up 3 bases; unmatched junction bases: 7. There are 16 residues in the CDR3. Germline CDR1 reads SGHVS; CDR2 reads FNYEAQ. The CDR3 DNA follows: TGTGCCAGCAGCTCCATCAGGGGGCTCGACACCGGGGAGCTGTTTTTT. This translates into CASSSIRGLDTGELFF.

This chain joins TRBV9 and TRBJ2-1; 7 nucleotides match TRBD2. Germline CDR1 and CDR2: SGDLS and YYNGEE. There are 15 residues in the CDR3. The junction had 2 bases not matched to a gene; V was cut back by 2 bases and J by 0 bases. The CDR3 sequence: CASSVSSGSYNEQFF. The CDR3 DNA follows: TGTGCCAGCAGCGTCTCTAGCGGCTCCTACAATGAGCAGTTCTTC.

This clone was detected a few times. The chain carries TRBV10-3 and TRBJ1-4; 8 bases map to TRBD1. The CDR3 spans 14 residues. The junction had 5 bases not matched to a gene; V was cut back by 3 bases and J by 8 bases. Germline V lookup: CDR1 ENHRY, CDR2 SYGVKD. The CDR3 nucleotides are TGTGCCATCAGTGATGGACAGGGTAACGAAAAACTGTTTTTT. This gives the protein CAISDGQGNEKLFF.

This chain joins TRBV2 and TRBJ1-5; D is possibly TRBD1 (6 bases). Trimming removed 4 bases at V and 6 bases at J, with 13 bases between. The CDR3 extends over 14 amino acids. Germline lookup yields CDR1 SNHLY and CDR2 FYNNEI. The CDR3 sequence: CASSAQGSSQPQHF. CDR3 DNA sequence: TGTGCCAGCAGTGCACAGGGTTCGAGTCAGCCCCAGCATTTT.

The genes are TRBV18 and TRBJ2-1; 16 nucleotides align to TRBD2. The trim removed 3 bases at V and 9 bases at J, leaving 2 bases unmatched. CDR3 length equals 15 residues. Per the germline V gene, CDR1 is KGHSH and CDR2 is LQKENI. This chain's CDR3 is CASSPGLAGGPEQFF. The CDR3 coding sequence is TGTGCCAGCTCACCGGGACTAGCGGGGGGGCCTGAGCAGTTCTTC.

The chain couples TRBV7-2 to TRBJ2-7; 7 nucleotides match TRBD1. With V trimmed by 5 bases and J by 2 bases, 9 bases remained unmatched. The germline V gene has CDR1 SGHTA and CDR2 FQGNSA. CDR3 length equals 15 residues. The CDR3 reads CASSRTGFDAYEQYF. The CDR3 nucleotides read TGTGCCAGCAGCCGGACAGGATTCGACGCCTACGAGCAGTACTTC.